This T cell receptor (beta chain) was captured by sequencing in a study of cytomegalovirus exposure and HLA in healthy donors. Study-wide context: A data release that came early held tens of millions of unique TCRs from HLA-typed donors. The Caucasian-associated ancestry cluster held roughly 81% of roughly 370 genotyped donors. Overall study findings and caveats: The study assumed roughly uniform donor sequencing depth for presence/absence analyses. A previous analysis found most TCR beta V segments productive roughly 87% or roughly 30% of the time.

The CDR3 length is 14 residues. In germline, CDR1 is MNHNY, CDR2 SVGAGI (reference sequence). V dropped 7 bases and J dropped 4; count of bases not matched to a gene: 3. PCR employed 60 Vbeta and 13 Jbeta primers. Assay: immunoSEQ multiplex PCR; the TCRdb copy retains only in-frame clones and omits some. Of 150,000 to 200,000 clones in the sample, 77% were seen once. This clone was seen only a few times. Its antigen is unidentified. The rearrangement links TRBV6-6 to TRBJ2-1; 11 nucleotides match TRBD2. The sample consisted of PBMCs. The source of this sequence is a man aged 18-30 years in good health and CMV-seronegative. Here the CDR3 reads CASMLAGGYNEQFF. The CDR3 bases are TGTGCCAGCATGCTAGCGGGGGGTTACAATGAGCAGTTCTTC.